Sequencing of this T cell receptor (beta chain) was carried out in a study of blood T cells in healthy people across ages. This clonotype has only a few counts. All donors came from Russia, were Caucasian and healthy, and spanned ages roughly 6 to 95. A second 7 to 11 cycle PCR used barcoded and J-beta primers. Using its own MiXCR run on the 5' RACE reads, TCRdb lists one record per CDR3 protein. The sample contains around 1,700,000 distinct CDR3 sequences, approximately 28% of which appear only once. This CDR3 has 13 residues. Germline values: CDR1 SQVTM, CDR2 ANQGSEA. V lost 3 bases to trimming and J lost 8 bases; unmatched junction nucleotides: 8.

Sequenced sample: blood. The TCR sequence derives from a woman aged 25 to 39 in good health. J is TRBJ1-2 and V is TRBV29-1, with 8 nucleotides matching TRBD1. CDR3 nucleotide sequence: TGCAGCGTTGATCAGGGGGCAAGCTACGGCTACACCTTC. Amino acids: CSVDQGASYGYTF.